What follows describes a single TCR beta chain. These data belong to a study of blood T cell repertoires in COVID-19. V was clipped by 0 bases and J by 7 bases, with 13 bases between them. Germline V gives CDR1 SGHTS, CDR2 YDEGEE. CDR3 length equals 15 residues. Sequencing used immunoSEQ multiplex PCR; TCRdb keeps in-frame clones, though not all of them. The sample includes some 46,000 clones, approximately 88% of them seen just once. What was sequenced was peripheral blood. The rearrangement links TRBV5-8 to TRBJ1-4, with TRBD1 as a possible D gene (5 bases). This TCR derives from a man aged 50 or older with acute or convalescent COVID-19. CDR3 DNA: TGTGCCAGCAGCTTGGTCGGGGGTAAGAGTGAAAAACTGTTTTTT. Its protein is CASSLVGGKSEKLFF.